This T cell receptor beta chain comes out of a study of blood T cell repertoires in COVID-19. Original analysis: By means of reference gene primer amplification, nucleated cell counts were estimated. TCRdb's copy holds only in-frame clones and misses some; the assay was immunoSEQ multiplex PCR. V and J calls and clone size are given by that table; D and trimming were obtained from the DNA. This sample has approximately 440,000 clones, with around 90% found just once. Participants' own reports of clinical history determined their cohort assignment. Cohort 3 donors counted as recovered after two negative PCRs, clearance, or resolved symptoms. The specimen was PBMCs or T cells enriched from blood (not recorded which). The source of this sequence is a young man who had recovered from COVID-19.

The CDR3: CASALTGEDEKLFF. The CDR3 bases are TGCGCCAGTGCCCTGACAGGTGAAGATGAAAAACTGTTTTTT. The chain uses TRBV5-1 and TRBJ1-4; maybe TRBD1 (6 bases). The CDR3 consists of 14 residues. Trimming took 8 bases from V and 6 from J, leaving 17 bases between them. Germline V gene lookup returns CDR1 SGHRS and CDR2 YFSETQ.